This entry lists 23 T cell receptor beta chains sequenced from one sample in a study of cytomegalovirus exposure and HLA in healthy donors. Both 60 Vbeta primers and 13 Jbeta primers went into the PCR. Sequenced by immunoSEQ multiplex PCR; TCRdb stores in-frame clones only, minus some. The sample totals some 130,000 clones. What was sequenced was PBMCs. Every receptor here comes from a man younger than 35 in good health and CMV-seronegative.

This chain joins TRBV2 and TRBJ1-5; 9 bases line up with TRBD1. The germline V gene has CDR1 SNHLY and CDR2 FYNNEI. V shed 6 bases and J 6 bases; nucleotides not matched to a gene: 9. The CDR3 covers 15 residues. The CDR3 DNA reads as TGTGCCAGCAGCACCGGGACAGGGAAGGGTCAGCCCCAGCATTTT. Translating it yields CASSTGTGKGQPQHF. Looking up the rest from reference TRBV2 and TRBJ1-5 gives the full variable domain: EPEVTQTPSHQVTQMGQEVILRCVPISNHLYFYWYRQILGQKVEFLVSFYNNEISEKSEIFDDQFSVERPDGSNFTLKIRSTKLEDSAMYFCASSTGTGKGQPQHFGDGTRLSIL.

The rearrangement uses TRBV5-6 and TRBJ1-1; 7 bases match TRBD1. The germline V gene encodes CDR1 SGHDT and CDR2 YYEEEE. CDR3 length: 14 amino acids. J was trimmed by 1 base and V by 3 bases; bases with no gene match: 3. CDR3 DNA sequence: TGTGCCAGCAGCTCGGACAGGCGGAACACTGAAGCTTTCTTT. It specifies CASSSDRRNTEAFF.

The genes are TRBV10-3 and TRBJ2-7, with 8 bases aligning to TRBD2. Trimming took 4 bases from V and 6 from J; bases not matched to a gene: 8. Per germline, CDR1 ENHRY and CDR2 SYGVKD. This CDR3 comprises 14 residues. The CDR3 protein is CAISVGSGTGEQYF. Written as DNA, the CDR3 is TGTGCCATCAGTGTCGGTAGCGGGACGGGCGAGCAGTACTTC.

The chain is built from TRBV28 and TRBJ1-2, with D perhaps TRBD1 (6 bases). V dropped 5 bases and J dropped 4 bases, with 14 bases sitting between them. The germline V gene has CDR1 MDHEN and CDR2 SYDVKM. CDR3 size: 14 residues. CDR3 sequence (DNA): TGTGCCAGCAGTCTTCTGAAAGGGGGCTATGGCTACACCTTC. Translation: CASSLLKGGYGYTF.

This chain joins TRBV15 and TRBJ2-5; no firm D call. V was trimmed by 0 bases and J by 4 bases, leaving 6 bases between them. The CDR3 extends over 13 amino acids. Per germline, CDR1 LNHNV and CDR2 YYDKDF (reference sequence). The CDR3 protein is CATSRDRLETQYF. For the CDR3, the DNA is TGTGCCACCAGCAGAGACAGGTTAGAGACCCAGTACTTC.

The V gene is TRBV7-8, the J gene TRBJ1-3; D is ambiguous. Trimming cost V 9 bases and J 1 base, with 10 bases left between them. This CDR3 spans 13 amino acids. Germline V gene data show CDR1 as SGHVS and CDR2 as FQNEAQ. The CDR3 protein is CASSSYSGNTIYF. The CDR3 DNA sequence: TGTGCCAGTTCTAGTTATTCTGGAAACACCATATATTTT.

This chain links TRBV6-5 with TRBJ1-1; weak D call: TRBD1 (5 bases). This CDR3 has 14 residues. The germline V gene encodes CDR1 MNHEY and CDR2 SVGAGI. V lost 2 bases and J 4 bases, leaving 11 bases between the germline ends. The CDR3 nucleotides read TGTGCCAGCAGTTACGGAGGGGCTGTCACTGAAGCTTTCTTT. It specifies CASSYGGAVTEAFF.

The chain uses TRBV6-1 and TRBJ1-1; TRBD1 matches at 7 bases. Germline values: CDR1 MNHNS, CDR2 SASEGT. This CDR3 contains 12 residues. The ends lost 4 bases at V and 5 bases at J; junction bases unmatched: 1. CDR3 loop: CASSGQGTEAFF. CDR3 bases: TGTGCCAGCAGTGGACAGGGAACTGAAGCTTTCTTT.

This chain links TRBV29-1 with TRBJ2-5, with TRBD1 matching 8 bases. CDR1 is SQVTM and CDR2 is ANQGSEA in the germline V gene. The CDR3 has 14 residues. V trimming: 6 bases; J trimming: 7 bases; junction bases outside the gene matches: 13. CDR3 nucleotides: TGCAGCGTGGGACAGGACTCGGGTACGGGGACCCAGTACTTC. This translates into CSVGQDSGTGTQYF.

On this clone itself: This sample includes further DNA sequences coding for the same CDR3. The chain is built from TRBV28 and TRBJ2-7, with D unclear. Germline assignment: CDR1 MDHEN and CDR2 SYDVKM. Deletions cut 6 bases from V and 3 bases from J, with 6 bases between. The CDR3 covers 11 residues. In nucleotides, the CDR3 is TGTGCCAGCAGCCGTAGCTACGAGCAGTACTTC. This codes for CASSRSYEQYF.

The gene calls are TRBV5-1 and TRBJ1-1; D is possibly TRBD1 (6 bases). The V end was cut by 3 bases, the J end by 0 bases, with 12 bases between. The germline CDR1 and CDR2 sequences are SGHRS and YFSETQ. This CDR3 region has 15 residues. The CDR3 loop reads CASSYGGKMNTEAFF. As DNA, the CDR3 is TGCGCCAGCAGCTATGGGGGCAAAATGAACACTGAAGCTTTCTTT. Full variable domain (rest looked up from reference TRBV5-1 and TRBJ1-1): KAGVTQTPRYLIKTRGQQVTLSCSPISGHRSVSWYQQTPGQGLQFLFEYFSETQRNKGNFPGRFSGRQFSNSRSEMNVSTLELGDSALYLCASSYGGKMNTEAFFGQGTRLTVV.

The chain is built from TRBV4-1 and TRBJ1-1, with TRBD1 matching 8 bases. The germline CDR1 and CDR2 sequences are MGHRA and YSYEKL. The CDR3 sequence is 16 residues long. The V segment lost 4 bases and the J segment 1 base; nucleotides outside the gene matches: 8. CDR3 sequence reads: CASSLDRAVGNTEAFF. The CDR3, as DNA: TGCGCCAGCAGCCTGGACAGGGCGGTGGGGAACACTGAAGCTTTCTTT.

V and J are TRBV19 and TRBJ1-5, with D possibly being TRBD1 (6 bases). The germline V gene has CDR1 LNHDA and CDR2 SQIVND (reference sequence). The CDR3 covers 13 residues. Trimming cost V 3 bases and J 4 bases, with 7 bases left between them. The CDR3 DNA reads TGTGCCAGTAGTATGACAGGAAATCAGCCCCAGCATTTT. Translating it yields CASSMTGNQPQHF.

The chain employs TRBV2 and TRBJ2-7; 7 nucleotides line up with TRBD1. With 6 bases clipped from V and 3 bases from J, the junction kept 2 bases outside the gene matches. Germline CDR1 and CDR2: SNHLY and FYNNEI. The CDR3 runs to 12 residues. The CDR3 bases are TGTGCCAGCAGCCGGGACAGCTACGAGCAGTACTTC. It translates to CASSRDSYEQYF.

The V gene is TRBV7-2, the J gene TRBJ2-5; TRBD2 aligns across 11 bases. In germline, CDR1 is SGHTA, CDR2 FQGNSA. The CDR3 is 16 amino acids. Trimming took 4 bases from V and 1 from J; bases not matched to a gene: 5. The CDR3 nucleotides are TGTGCCAGCAGCTGGTTACTAGCGGGGGTCCAAGAGACCCAGTACTTC. This codes for CASSWLLAGVQETQYF.

The genes are TRBV7-2 and TRBJ2-7; D might be TRBD1 (5 bases). The ends were cut back, 4 bases at V and 2 bases at J, with 12 bases in the middle. Germline V CDR1 and CDR2: SGHTA, FQGNSA. This CDR3 is 14 amino acids long. CDR3 DNA sequence: TGTGCCAGCAGCTCTCCAGGGCGGCCCTACGAGCAGTACTTC. This sequence encodes CASSSPGRPYEQYF.

The chain links TRBV10-3 to TRBJ1-6, with unresolved D. V was cut by 5 bases and J by 5 bases, with 4 bases left in between. The CDR3 totals 12 residues. Germline assignment: CDR1 ENHRY and CDR2 SYGVKD. The CDR3 nucleotides read TGTGCCATCAGTAGAGATAATTCACCCCTCCACTTT. Encoded protein: CAISRDNSPLHF.

The chain links TRBV28 to TRBJ2-5, with D maybe TRBD2 (6 bases). Trimming cost V 3 bases and J 4 bases, with 9 bases left between them. The CDR3 spans 13 residues. CDR1 and CDR2 (germline): MDHEN, SYDVKM. The CDR3 protein is CASSLGGGETQYF. The CDR3, as DNA: TGTGCCAGCAGTTTGGGGGGTGGAGAGACCCAGTACTTC.

The chain uses TRBV10-3 and TRBJ1-2, with 7 bases aligning to TRBD1. Unmatched junction bases numbered 4, after V lost 5 bases and J lost 4 bases. Germline loops: CDR1 ENHRY, CDR2 SYGVKD. This CDR3 comprises 13 residues. The DNA for the CDR3 is TGTGCCATCAGTACCCGGGACAGCTATGGCTACACCTTC. It encodes CAISTRDSYGYTF.

The gene calls are TRBV7-6 and TRBJ2-7; 8 nucleotides agree with TRBD2. Germline V gene data show CDR1 as SGHVS and CDR2 as FNYEAQ. V shed 5 bases and J 2 bases; nucleotides not matched to a gene: 11. The CDR3 length is 16 residues. CDR3 sequence (DNA): TGTGCCAGCAGCGCCCAACTAGCGGACCAAACCTACGAGCAGTACTTC. Its protein is CASSAQLADQTYEQYF.

V is TRBV5-8 and J is TRBJ2-2; 10 bases are shared with TRBD2. The ends lost 4 bases at V and 5 bases at J; junction bases unmatched: 8. The CDR3 has 16 residues. Germline V gives CDR1 SGHTS, CDR2 YDEGEE. CDR3 nucleotide sequence: TGTGCCAGCAGCCATACTAGCGGGGAATGGACCGGGGAGCTGTTTTTT. It specifies CASSHTSGEWTGELFF.

This sequence joins TRBV28 and TRBJ2-3; a weak D match, TRBD1 (5 bases). This CDR3 contains 11 residues. With 5 bases removed from V and 11 bases from J, the gap between germline ends came to 11 bases. Germline CDR1 MDHEN, CDR2 SYDVKM. CDR3: CASSPGQEQYF. DNA of the CDR3: TGTGCCAGCAGTCCAGGACAAGAGCAGTATTTT.

The chain couples TRBV28 to TRBJ2-2, with unresolved D. This CDR3 spans 14 amino acids. Germline CDR1 reads MDHEN; CDR2 reads SYDVKM. Trimming removed 3 bases at V and 2 bases at J, with 7 bases between. CDR3 DNA sequence: TGTGCCAGCAGTTTCCGGGTCAACACCGGGGAGCTGTTTTTT. Its protein product is CASSFRVNTGELFF.